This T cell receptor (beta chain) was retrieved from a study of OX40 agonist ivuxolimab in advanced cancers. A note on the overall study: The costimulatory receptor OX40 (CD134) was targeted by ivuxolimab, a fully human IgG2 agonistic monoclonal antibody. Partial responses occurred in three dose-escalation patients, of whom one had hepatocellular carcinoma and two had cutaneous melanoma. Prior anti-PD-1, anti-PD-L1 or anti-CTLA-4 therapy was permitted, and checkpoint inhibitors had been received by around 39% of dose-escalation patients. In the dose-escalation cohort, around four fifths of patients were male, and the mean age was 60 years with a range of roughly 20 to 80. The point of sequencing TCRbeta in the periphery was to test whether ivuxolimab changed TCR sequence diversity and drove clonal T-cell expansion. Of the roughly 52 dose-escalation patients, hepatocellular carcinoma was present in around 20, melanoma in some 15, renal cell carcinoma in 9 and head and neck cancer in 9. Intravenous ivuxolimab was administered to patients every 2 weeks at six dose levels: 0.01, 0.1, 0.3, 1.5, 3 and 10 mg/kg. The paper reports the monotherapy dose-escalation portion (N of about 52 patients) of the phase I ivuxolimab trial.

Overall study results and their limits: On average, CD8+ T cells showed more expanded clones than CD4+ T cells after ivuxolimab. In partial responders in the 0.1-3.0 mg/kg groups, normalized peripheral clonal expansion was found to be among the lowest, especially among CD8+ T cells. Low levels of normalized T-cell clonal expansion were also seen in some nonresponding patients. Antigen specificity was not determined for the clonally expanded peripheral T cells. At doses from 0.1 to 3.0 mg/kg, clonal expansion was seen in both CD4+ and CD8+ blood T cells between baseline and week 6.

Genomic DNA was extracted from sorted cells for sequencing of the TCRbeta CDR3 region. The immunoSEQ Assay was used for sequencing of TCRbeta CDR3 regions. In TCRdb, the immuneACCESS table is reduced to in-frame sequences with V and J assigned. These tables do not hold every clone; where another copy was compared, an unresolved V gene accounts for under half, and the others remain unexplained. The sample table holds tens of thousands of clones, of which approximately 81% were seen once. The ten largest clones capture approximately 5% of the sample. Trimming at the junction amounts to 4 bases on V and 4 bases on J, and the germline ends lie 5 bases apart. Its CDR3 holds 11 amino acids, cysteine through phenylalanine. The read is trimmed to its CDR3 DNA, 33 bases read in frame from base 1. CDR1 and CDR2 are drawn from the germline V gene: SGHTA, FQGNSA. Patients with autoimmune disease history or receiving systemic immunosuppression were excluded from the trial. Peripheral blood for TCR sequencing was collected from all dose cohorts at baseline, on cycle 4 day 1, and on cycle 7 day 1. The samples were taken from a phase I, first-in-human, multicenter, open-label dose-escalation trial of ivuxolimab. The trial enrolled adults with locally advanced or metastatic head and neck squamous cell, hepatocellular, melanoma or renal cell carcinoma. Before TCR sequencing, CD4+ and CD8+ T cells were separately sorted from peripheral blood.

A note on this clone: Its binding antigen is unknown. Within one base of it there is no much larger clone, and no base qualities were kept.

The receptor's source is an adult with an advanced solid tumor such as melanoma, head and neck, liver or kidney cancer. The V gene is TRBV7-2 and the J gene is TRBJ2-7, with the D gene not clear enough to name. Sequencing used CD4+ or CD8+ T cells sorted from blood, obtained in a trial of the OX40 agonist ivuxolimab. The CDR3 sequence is CASSSEYEQYF. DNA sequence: TGTGCCAGCAGCTCGGAGTACGAGCAGTACTTC.